The text below deals with one T cell receptor (beta chain). Antigen: not known. These data belong to a study of identical twins. Findings of the study overall: A cross-sectional statistical analysis, not follow-up of the same donors, supported the conclusions. Out-of-frame alpha sequences shared by twins showed excess low generation probability.

Germline CDR1 is SQVTM and CDR2 is ANQGSEA. Between the trimmed V and J ends, which lost 8 bases and 5 bases, there was a span of 15 bases. CDR3 length: 12 amino acids. One entry per CDR3 protein results from TCRdb running MiXCR on the 5' RACE reads. This table has about 200,000 distinct CDR3 sequences, 15% to 20% appearing once. This sample was shared with a second study, whose subject was T cells expressing NK-cell markers. This second report adds: Repertoires of TCR beta were obtained from T cells sorted as CD3+CD56+NKG2C+, CD3+CD56+NKG2C- and CD3+CD56-NKG2C+. Whether expanded NKG2C+ T cell clones were HCMV-specific remained unclear.

The receptor comes from a woman under 30 in good health. This sequence joins TRBV29-1 and TRBJ1-1; D possibly corresponds to TRBD1 (6 bases). What was sequenced was CD8+ T cells sorted from blood. CDR3 nucleotides: TGCAGCATCGGGACATTGGGGACTGAAGCTTTCTTT. It yields the protein CSIGTLGTEAFF. Looking up the rest from reference TRBV29-1 and TRBJ1-1 gives the full variable domain: SAVISQKPSRDICQRGTSLTIQCQVDSQVTMMFWYRQQPGQSLTLIATANQGSEATYESGFVIDKFPISRPNLTFSTLTVSNMSPEDSSIYLCSIGTLGTEAFFGQGTRLTVV.